Below, 3 T cell receptor beta chains from the same sample are listed, as sequenced in a study of blood T cell dynamics during melanoma immunotherapy. This sample's time point: pre-treatment baseline. Produced via immunoSEQ multiplex PCR; TCRdb's table is partial and in-frame only. The table records over 14,000 clones, under 90% of them present only once. Sequences were derived from blood, sampled from a patient treated with checkpoint blockade. Receptor source: a human donor with melanoma.

A single count supports this clone. CDR3 DNA sequence: TGTGCCAGCAGCTTAGTAGGGGGCGCAGATGGCTACACCTTC. It translates to CASSLVGGADGYTF. V usage is TRBV7-3 and J usage is TRBJ1-2; 7 bases map to TRBD1. V lost 2 bases, J lost 6 bases, and 6 bases stayed unmatched. The germline V gene encodes CDR1 SGHTA and CDR2 FQGTGA. This CDR3 spans 14 amino acids.

The CDR3 bases are TGTGCCAGCAGTTTATCCTCCTATAATTCACCCCTCCACTTT. This codes for CASSLSSYNSPLHF. This chain joins TRBV28 and TRBJ1-6; D is unclear. The CDR3 runs to 14 residues. The germline V gene encodes CDR1 MDHEN and CDR2 SYDVKM. V dropped 1 base and J dropped 0 bases, with 1 base sitting between them.

The chain uses TRBV9 and TRBJ2-7; weak D call: TRBD2 (5 bases). The CDR3 loop spans 16 amino acids. The V gene's germline CDR1 is SGDLS and CDR2 YYNGEE. Trimming took off 1 base at V and 5 bases at J, with 19 bases between the two ends. The CDR3 spells CASSVIPGGRNHEQYF. CDR3 nucleotides: TGTGCCAGCAGCGTAATCCCCGGCGGGCGTAATCACGAGCAGTACTTC. The whole variable domain, filled in from reference TRBV9 and TRBJ2-7, reads DSGVTQTPKHLITATGQRVTLRCSPRSGDLSVYWYQQSLDQGLQFLIQYYNGEERAKGNILERFSAQQFPDLHSELNLSSLELGDSALYFCASSVIPGGRNHEQYFGPGTRLTVT.